The next 31 T cell receptor beta chains were all read from a single sample in a study of T cell repertoires in cytomegalovirus infection (dated by TCRdb to about 2019). The meaning of the sample's treatment or condition label: in vitro stimulation with specific CMV peptide epitopes to enrich CMV-specific T cells. Antigen specificity for these receptors is unknown. Reads for this sample came from an Illumina HiSeq 1500. Clones were called with MiXCR by TCRdb after fastp trimmed the public reads at Q25, and only in-frame beta chains were retained. One record per CDR3 amino acid sequence lists the most common genes and DNA. This sample lists 900,000 to 950,000 distinct CDR3 sequences; roughly 30% were detected once. The ten biggest clones cover roughly 12% of the sample. Here the sequenced sample was cultured CD8+ T cells from PBMCs, taken from culture after CMV antigen stimulation. The receptors derive from a human donor in good health (CMV status not recorded). Some clones in this sample may be carry-over from other donors' samples.

In this sample, this clonotype turned up a few times. The rearrangement joins TRBV7-9 to TRBJ2-5; D uncertain. The germline V and J ends were trimmed by 1 base and 2 bases, with 8 bases remaining between them. The CDR3 extends over 14 amino acids. The V gene's germline CDR1 is SEHNR and CDR2 FQNEAQ (reference sequence). The CDR3 region has the DNA TGTGCCAGCAGCTTAGTGCGGTCACAAGAGACCCAGTACTTC. It yields the protein CASSLVRSQETQYF.

In DNA, the CDR3 is TGTGCCAGCAGCCCCCCTACAGGGGATCTTAGCTATGGCTACACCTTC. Encoded protein: CASSPPTGDLSYGYTF. V is TRBV5-6 and J is TRBJ1-2, with 7 bases that match TRBD1. The CDR3 has 16 residues. V lost 4 bases, J lost 4 bases, and 13 bases stayed unmatched. Germline V gene data show CDR1 as SGHDT and CDR2 as YYEEEE.

This clonotype was recorded once. J is TRBJ2-7 and V is TRBV6-1, with D perhaps TRBD1 (5 bases). Germline V gene data show CDR1 as MNHNS and CDR2 as SASEGT. Trimming cost V 0 bases and J 1 base, with 7 bases left between them. The CDR3 consists of 14 residues. CDR3 in amino acids: CASSEAPGSYEQYV. The CDR3 coding sequence is TGTGCCAGCAGTGAAGCCCCAGGGTCCTACGAGCAGTACGTC.

In this sample, this clonotype turned up many times. This sequence joins TRBV7-6 and TRBJ1-1; D gene unclear. Germline V lookup: CDR1 SGHVS, CDR2 FNYEAQ. The CDR3 consists of 14 residues. The V end was cut by 5 bases, the J end by 0 bases, with 10 bases between. The DNA of the CDR3 is TGTGCCAGCAGCCCAGGAGGGATGAACACTGAAGCTTTCTTT. Residues: CASSPGGMNTEAFF.

This chain joins TRBV9 and TRBJ2-1, with 7 bases matching TRBD2. V gave up 5 bases and J gave up 8 bases; unmatched junction bases: 19. This CDR3 comprises 17 residues. Per germline, CDR1 SGDLS and CDR2 YYNGEE. CDR3 sequence reads: CASSAATSEPSPHEQFF. CDR3 in DNA: TGTGCCAGCAGTGCCGCTACTAGCGAACCCTCACCTCATGAGCAGTTCTTC.

This clonotype was counted between two and nine times. The chain carries TRBV7-6 and TRBJ1-3; D call uncertain. V dropped 6 bases and J dropped 5 bases, with 5 bases sitting between them. The CDR3 totals 11 residues. Germline loops: CDR1 SGHVS, CDR2 FNYEAQ. This CDR3 is CASRYRNTIYF. The CDR3 DNA is TGTGCCAGCAGGTACAGAAACACCATATATTTT.

The chain uses TRBV20-1 and TRBJ1-2; 7 nucleotides match TRBD1. CDR1 and CDR2 (germline): DFQATT, SNEGSKA (reference sequence). Trimming cost V 0 bases and J 0 bases; bases outside gene matches: 7. The CDR3 is made up of 16 amino acids. CDR3 in DNA: TGCAGTGCTAGAGATCCCGACAGGGTTGCTAACTATGGCTACACCTTC. Its translation is CSARDPDRVANYGYTF.

This clonotype was picked up a small number of times. The rearrangement links TRBV4-1 to TRBJ2-7; D remains ambiguous. V was trimmed by 1 base and J by 0 bases, leaving 7 bases between them. Germline lookup yields CDR1 MGHRA and CDR2 YSYEKL. The length of the CDR3 is 14 residues. The CDR3 DNA sequence: TGCGCCAGCAGCCAAGGCCAGTACTCCTACGAGCAGTACTTC. Protein sequence: CASSQGQYSYEQYF.

V usage is TRBV25-1 and J usage is TRBJ2-1, with 9 nucleotides matching TRBD2. CDR1 and CDR2 (germline): MGHDK, SYGVNS. Losses at the gene ends were 5 bases for V and 3 bases for J; bases not matched to a gene: 5. CDR3 length: 15 residues. Here the CDR3 reads CASSPKRGVYNEQFF. Here the CDR3 DNA reads TGTGCCAGCAGTCCAAAGCGGGGGGTCTACAATGAGCAGTTCTTC.

Concerning this clonotype itself: One end of the junction varies from germline; a read error may be responsible. This sequence joins TRBV7-2 and TRBJ2-3; TRBD1 is a possible D gene (5 bases). This CDR3 spans 18 amino acids. The germline gives CDR1 SGHTA, CDR2 FQGNSA. The CDR3 DNA is TGTGCCAGTAGCTTAGACCGCTCGTGGGGCCCTCCAAAAGATACGCAGTATTTT. Its protein product is CASSLDRSWGPPKDTQYF.

Only a few counts were recorded for this clonotype. The DNA of the CDR3 is TGTGCCAGTAGTATCCGCAGGGGTGAAGGGCCCCAGCATTTT. This codes for CASSIRRGEGPQHF. This rearrangement joins TRBV19 to TRBJ1-5, with a weak D call TRBD1 (6 bases). This CDR3 is 14 amino acids long. V lost 3 bases, J lost 9 bases, and 15 bases lay in between. The germline V gene has CDR1 LNHDA and CDR2 SQIVND (reference sequence).

The table lists this clonotype with a few counts. This chain joins TRBV12-3 or TRBV12-4 and TRBJ2-3, with unresolved D. This CDR3 contains 11 residues. The ends were cut back, 2 bases at V and 6 bases at J, with 3 bases in the middle. The CDR3 protein is CASSLKDTQYF. The CDR3 DNA reads as TGTGCCAGCAGTTTAAAGGATACGCAGTATTTT.

This clonotype was counted between two and nine times. The J gene is TRBJ1-1, the V gene TRBV4-1; the match to TRBD1 covers 9 bases. CDR1 is MGHRA, CDR2 YSYEKL, per germline. The V and J ends lost 8 bases and 1 base, in that order; junction bases with no gene match: 5. The CDR3 has 14 amino acids. The CDR3 nucleotides read TGCGCCAGCGGCGGACAGGGGTCGAACACTGAAGCTTTCTTT. It yields the protein CASGGQGSNTEAFF.

The chain joins TRBV2 to TRBJ2-7, with 8 bases aligning to TRBD1. Germline V gene lookup returns CDR1 SNHLY and CDR2 FYNNEI. There are 11 residues in the CDR3. The junction had 8 bases not matched to a gene; V was cut back by 11 bases and J by 8 bases. The CDR3 spells CAVLDRAQQYV. DNA of the CDR3: TGTGCCGTCCTGGACAGGGCACAGCAGTACGTC.

CDR3 amino acids: CASSQSDSDEQFF. CDR3 sequence (DNA): TGTGCCAGCAGCCAGTCGGACAGCGATGAGCAGTTCTTC. This rearrangement joins TRBV4-2 to TRBJ2-1, with D perhaps matching TRBD1 (6 bases). V was trimmed by 3 bases and J by 8 bases, leaving 11 bases between them. The V gene's germline CDR1 is LGHNA and CDR2 YNFKEQ. The CDR3 has 13 residues.

This clonotype occurred many times. The chain employs TRBV12-3 or TRBV12-4 and TRBJ2-7, with TRBD1 as a possible D gene (6 bases). Trimming pared 5 bases from V and 3 bases from J, leaving 11 bases between. This CDR3 spans 13 amino acids. CDR3 sequence reads: CASSPLDSYEQYF. As DNA, the CDR3 is TGTGCCAGCAGTCCCCTGGACAGCTACGAGCAGTACTTC.

The chain recombines TRBV27 with TRBJ1-2; TRBD1 aligns across 7 bases. The CDR3 loop spans 13 amino acids. Trimming cost V 6 bases and J 5 bases; bases outside gene matches: 6. The germline V gene encodes CDR1 MNHEY and CDR2 SMNVEV (reference sequence). CDR3 in amino acids: CASRGTAKYGYTF. CDR3 in DNA: TGTGCCAGCAGGGGGACAGCGAAATATGGCTACACCTTC.

The chain combines TRBV27 with TRBJ2-3, with D possibly TRBD1 on 6 matching bases. The CDR3 has 13 residues. Germline CDR1 reads MNHEY; CDR2 reads SMNVEV (reference sequence). V lost 7 bases and J 5 bases, leaving 13 bases between the germline ends. DNA for the CDR3: TGTGCCAGCATGGACAGCCCCAAAGATACGCAGTATTTT. Amino acid sequence: CASMDSPKDTQYF.

J is TRBJ1-1 and V is TRBV6-1; D unresolved. The CDR3 sequence is 15 residues long. Germline V lookup: CDR1 MNHNS, CDR2 SASEGT. Deletions cut 0 bases from V and 2 bases from J, with 10 bases between. Written as DNA, the CDR3 is TGTGCCAGCAGTGAAGCTCCAGCAGAAAACACTGAAGCTTTCTTT. Residues: CASSEAPAENTEAFF.

This clonotype was observed at least ten times. The V gene is TRBV4-2, the J gene TRBJ2-1, with 8 bases identical to TRBD2. V trimming: 1 base; J trimming: 7 bases; junction bases outside the gene matches: 0. Germline V gives CDR1 LGHNA, CDR2 YNFKEQ. The CDR3 spans 13 residues. CDR3 sequence reads: CASSQGGGNEQFF. In DNA, the CDR3 is TGTGCCAGCAGCCAAGGCGGGGGGAATGAGCAGTTCTTC.

The chain couples TRBV7-9 to TRBJ2-2; D possibly matches TRBD1 or TRBD2 (5 bases each). Germline lookup yields CDR1 SEHNR and CDR2 FQNEAQ (reference sequence). V lost 5 bases and J lost 7, with 14 bases in between. CDR3 size: 14 residues. CDR3 sequence (DNA): TGTGCCAGCAGCCCTAAAGGGGACGGCGGGGAGCTGTTTTTT. Its translation is CASSPKGDGGELFF. The full variable domain, its missing parts supplied by reference TRBV7-9 and TRBJ2-2, is DTGVSQNPRHKITKRGQNVTFRCDPISEHNRLYWYRQTLGQGPEFLTYFQNEAQLEKSRLLSDRFSAERPKGSFSTLEIQRTEQGDSAMYLCASSPKGDGGELFFGEGSRLTVL.

This clonotype was observed many times. This chain uses TRBV7-9 with TRBJ1-5, with D maybe TRBD1 (6 bases). The CDR3 has 16 amino acids. The germline CDR1 and CDR2 sequences are SEHNR and FQNEAQ (reference sequence). V was pared by 5 bases and J by 3 bases, with 17 bases between. CDR3: CASSREGGGINQPQHF. The CDR3 DNA reads TGTGCCAGCAGCCGCGAGGGGGGGGGGATCAATCAGCCCCAGCATTTT. Full variable domain (rest looked up from reference TRBV7-9 and TRBJ1-5): DTGVSQNPRHKITKRGQNVTFRCDPISEHNRLYWYRQTLGQGPEFLTYFQNEAQLEKSRLLSDRFSAERPKGSFSTLEIQRTEQGDSAMYLCASSREGGGINQPQHFGDGTRLSIL.

The chain is built from TRBV7-9 and TRBJ2-6; TRBD1 matches at 7 bases. Per germline, CDR1 SEHNR and CDR2 FQNEAQ (reference sequence). The J segment lost 1 base and the V segment lost 4 bases, leaving 1 base of the junction unmatched. The CDR3 is 15 amino acids. The CDR3 nucleotides are TGTGCCAGCAGCTGGACAGGTTCTGGGGCCAACGTCCTGACTTTC. Amino acid sequence: CASSWTGSGANVLTF. Supplemented by reference TRBV7-9 and TRBJ2-6, the full variable domain reads DTGVSQNPRHKITKRGQNVTFRCDPISEHNRLYWYRQTLGQGPEFLTYFQNEAQLEKSRLLSDRFSAERPKGSFSTLEIQRTEQGDSAMYLCASSWTGSGANVLTFGAGSRLTVL.

Here the CDR3 reads CASRERDRLNEKLFF. CDR3 DNA: TGTGCCAGCAGGGAGAGGGACAGACTTAATGAAAAACTGTTTTTT. The chain is built from TRBV6-1 and TRBJ1-4; 7 bases match TRBD1. Trimming at V came to 6 bases and at J to 4 bases, leaving 8 bases not matched to a gene. The germline V gene has CDR1 MNHNS and CDR2 SASEGT. The CDR3 sequence is 15 residues long.

This clonotype was recorded many times. V is TRBV7-6 and J is TRBJ2-7; D is possibly TRBD1 (5 bases). V dropped 5 bases and J dropped 6 bases, with 20 bases sitting between them. The CDR3 covers 15 residues. From germline, CDR1 is SGHVS and CDR2 FNYEAQ. This CDR3 reads CASSRLNVGVGEQYF. The CDR3 DNA reads as TGTGCCAGCAGCCGACTCAATGTAGGGGTCGGCGAGCAGTACTTC.

J is TRBJ2-5 and V is TRBV10-3; 10 bases fit TRBD2. V trimming: 3 bases; J trimming: 2 bases; junction bases outside the gene matches: 9. CDR1 and CDR2 from the germline V gene are ENHRY and SYGVKD. The CDR3 spans 17 residues. CDR3 protein: CAISEGVAGGWQETQYF. The CDR3 DNA reads TGTGCCATCAGTGAAGGAGTAGCGGGGGGCTGGCAAGAGACCCAGTACTTC.

The DNA for the CDR3 is TGCGCCAGCAGGGGGGCTATGGGGACAGATACGCAGTATTTT. This gives the protein CASRGAMGTDTQYF. The chain couples TRBV10-1 to TRBJ2-3; possibly TRBD1 for D (6 bases). The CDR3 runs to 14 residues. Germline V gene sequence: CDR1 WNHNN, CDR2 SYGVQD (reference sequence). With 6 bases removed from V and 3 bases from J, the gap between germline ends came to 13 bases.

The genes are TRBV12-3 or TRBV12-4 and TRBJ2-7, with TRBD1 matching over 7 bases. Losses at the gene ends were 4 bases for V and 2 bases for J; bases not matched to a gene: 17. This CDR3 has 18 residues. The CDR3 is CASSYRPPGQRHTYEQYV. As DNA, the CDR3 is TGTGCCAGCAGTTACCGCCCCCCGGGACAGCGTCATACCTACGAGCAGTACGTC.

This clonotype was seen a few times. The chain combines TRBV7-8 with TRBJ2-7; TRBD1 is a possible D gene (6 bases). V lost 5 bases and J 3 bases, leaving 20 bases between the germline ends. The CDR3 extends over 16 amino acids. Germline CDR1 and CDR2: SGHVS and FQNEAQ. The CDR3 bases are TGTGCCAGCAGCCAAAAAGGACAGCCCCAACGCTACGAGCAGTACGTC. Translating gives CASSQKGQPQRYEQYV.

This clonotype was counted once. This chain connects TRBV7-4 to TRBJ1-2; D ambiguous. Between the trimmed V and J ends, which lost 0 bases and 3 bases, there was a span of 17 bases. CDR1 and CDR2 from the germline V gene are SGHVT and SQSDAQ. The CDR3 covers 17 residues. CDR3 in amino acids: CASSLASRRGDDYGYTF. The CDR3 coding sequence is TGTGCCAGCAGCTTAGCCTCCCGGCGGGGAGACGACTATGGCTACACCTTC.

Note on this clonotype: One end of the junction does not line up with germline, which may come from a read error. This chain uses TRBV19 with TRBJ2-7, with 8 bases matching TRBD1. The germline CDR1 and CDR2 sequences are LNHDA and SQIVND (reference sequence). The CDR3 runs to 13 residues. CDR3 nucleotides: TGTGTCAGTTCTTGGCAGGGGGCGTACGAGCAGTACTTC. It translates to CVSSWQGAYEQYF. The full variable domain, completed using reference TRBV19 and TRBJ2-7, is DGGITQSPKYLFRKEGQNVTLSCEQNLNHDAMYWYRQDPGQGLRLIYYSQIVNDFQKGDIAEGYSVSREKKESFPLTVTSAQKNPTAFYLCVSSWQGAYEQYFGPGTRLTVT.